The 22 T cell receptor beta chains reported below all come from one sample, sequenced in a study of post-analysis software for immune sequencing data (dated by TCRdb to between 2015 and 2017). Findings and caveats that apply to the study as a whole: Four to six TRBV segments, including TRBV5-6, TRBV5-1 and TRBV20-1, were significantly more frequent in patients than controls.

The library was prepared using PCR. Data came from an Illumina HiSeq 2500. To reduce PCR and sequencing biases, unique molecular identifiers were incorporated into the TCR beta cDNA libraries. The public reads were quality trimmed at Q25 with fastp and then assembled into clones with MiXCR by TCRdb, keeping productive beta chains. Entries that share a CDR3 protein sequence are merged under the most common genes and DNA. The sample data list 400,000 to 500,000 distinct CDR3 sequences, and approximately 38% of these were observed just once. Clones ranked in the top ten supply approximately 7.6% of the sample. No antigen has been identified for these receptors. Sequences were obtained from blood. These receptors were collected from a girl aged 2 to 9 with multiple sclerosis.

This sequence joins TRBV20-1 and TRBJ1-5; no definite D call. V lost 5 bases and J lost 5, with 10 bases in between. The CDR3 extends over 12 amino acids. Germline V gene data show CDR1 as DFQATT and CDR2 as SNEGSKA (reference sequence). The CDR3 protein is CSALDGYQPQHF. Here the CDR3 DNA reads TGCAGTGCTTTGGACGGGTATCAGCCCCAGCATTTT.

V is TRBV29-1 and J is TRBJ2-3, with a weak D call TRBD2 (6 bases). The CDR3 extends over 14 amino acids. Germline CDR1 and CDR2: SQVTM and ANQGSEA. CDR3 region: CNVDPGEGPGTQYF. CDR3 sequence (DNA): TGCAACGTAGACCCGGGAGAAGGGCCCGGTACGCAGTATTTT.

Points on this clonotype: The junction departs from the called germline gene at one end, perhaps through a read error. The gene calls are TRBV5-1 and TRBJ1-1; D unresolved. Germline V lookup: CDR1 SGHRS, CDR2 YFSETQ. The CDR3 contains 15 residues. This CDR3 reads CASNLVVGLNTEAFF. The CDR3 DNA follows: TGCGCCAGCAACTTGGTCGTAGGGTTGAACACTGAAGCTTTCTTT.

The chain has TRBV4-3 and TRBJ2-2, with no clear D. Germline CDR1 LGHNA, CDR2 YSLEER. This CDR3 is 15 amino acids long. The V end was cut by 0 bases, the J end by 4 bases, with 9 bases between. The CDR3 is CASSQEQRSTGELFF. As DNA, the CDR3 is TGCGCCAGCAGCCAAGAACAACGGTCCACCGGGGAGCTGTTTTTT.

The V and J genes are TRBV4-3 and TRBJ2-7, with TRBD1 as a possible D gene (6 bases). CDR1 and CDR2 (germline): LGHNA, YSLEER. There are 21 residues in the CDR3. Between the trimmed V and J ends, which lost 1 base and 1 base, there was a span of 29 bases. The CDR3 reads CASSQVVVMAGAYTTSYEQYF. The CDR3, as DNA: TGCGCCAGCAGCCAAGTCGTAGTCATGGCAGGGGCGTATACTACTTCCTACGAGCAGTACTTC.

This clonotype was seen a handful of times. This sequence joins TRBV7-3 and TRBJ2-1; 8 bases agree with TRBD1. CDR1 and CDR2 (germline): SGHTA, FQGTGA. The ends lost 5 bases at V and 6 bases at J; junction bases unmatched: 6. This CDR3 comprises 14 residues. CDR3 amino acids: CASSTGQGRNEQFF. The CDR3 bases are TGTGCCAGCAGCACTGGACAGGGACGCAATGAGCAGTTCTTC.

V and J are TRBV20-1 and TRBJ2-1; 9 nucleotides line up with TRBD2. The CDR3 extends over 14 amino acids. Germline CDR1 and CDR2: DFQATT and SNEGSKA (reference sequence). J lost 7 bases, V lost 2 bases, and 6 bases had no gene match. In DNA form, the CDR3 reads TGCAGTGCTAGATGGCTAGCGGGGCTTAATGAGCAGTTCTTC. Translating gives CSARWLAGLNEQFF.

The CDR3 protein is CASSLGRGRGQPQHF. CDR3 sequence (DNA): TGTGCCAGCAGCTTAGGCCGGGGAAGGGGTCAGCCCCAGCATTTT. V and J are TRBV13 and TRBJ1-5; D may be TRBD1 (5 bases). Trimming left V 0 bases short and J 6 bases short, with 12 bases between. This CDR3 has 15 residues. Germline V gene sequence: CDR1 PRHDT, CDR2 FYEKMQ (reference sequence).

The V call is TRBV24-1, the J call TRBJ1-2; 7 bases agree with TRBD1. The CDR3 length is 14 residues. With 3 bases clipped from V and 7 bases from J, the junction kept 7 bases outside the gene matches. Germline CDR1 and CDR2: KGHDR and SFDVKD. CDR3 region: CATSDRDRTCGYTF. The CDR3 DNA reads as TGTGCCACCAGTGATCGGGACAGAACGTGTGGCTACACCTTC.

This clonotype came up a few times. The chain links TRBV4-1 to TRBJ2-1; weak D call: TRBD1 (5 bases). Between the trimmed V and J ends, which lost 4 bases and 3 bases, there was a span of 16 bases. CDR3 length: 16 amino acids. Germline CDR1 reads MGHRA; CDR2 reads YSYEKL. Written as DNA, the CDR3 is TGCGCCAGCAGCCCGCTTCCCCCAGACAGCTACAATGAGCAGTTCTTC. Its protein product is CASSPLPPDSYNEQFF.

This clonotype was counted only a few times. The J gene is TRBJ2-1, the V gene TRBV7-8, with 8 bases fitting TRBD2. From germline, CDR1 is SGHVS and CDR2 FQNEAQ. This CDR3 has 15 amino acids. V lost 5 bases and J lost 10; bases outside the gene matches: 13. This chain's CDR3 is CASSLGGAGAWEQFF. The CDR3 nucleotides are TGTGCCAGCAGCCTCGGCGGAGCGGGGGCCTGGGAGCAGTTCTTC.

This chain uses TRBV10-3 with TRBJ2-1; D is unclear. V lost 2 bases and J 0 bases, leaving 11 bases between the germline ends. Germline lookup yields CDR1 ENHRY and CDR2 SYGVKD. The CDR3 sequence is 16 residues long. The CDR3 DNA reads TGTGCCATCAGTGAGCTTGGCCCAAGCTCCTACAATGAGCAGTTCTTC. Protein sequence: CAISELGPSSYNEQFF.

This chain uses TRBV4-1 with TRBJ1-2, with TRBD1 identical over 7 bases. V lost 0 bases to trimming and J lost 4 bases; unmatched junction nucleotides: 2. The V gene's germline CDR1 is MGHRA and CDR2 YSYEKL. The CDR3 consists of 14 residues. CDR3 amino acids: CASSQEGQSYGYTF. The CDR3 DNA reads TGCGCCAGCAGCCAAGAGGGACAGAGCTATGGCTACACCTTC.

This clonotype was observed a handful of times. The V and J genes are TRBV4-3 and TRBJ2-1, with 12 bases lining up with TRBD2. This CDR3 contains 14 residues. The germline V gene has CDR1 LGHNA and CDR2 YSLEER. The trim removed 0 bases at V and 12 bases at J, leaving 3 bases unmatched. CDR3 sequence: CASSQETSGRWQFF. CDR3 in DNA: TGCGCCAGCAGCCAAGAGACTAGCGGGAGATGGCAGTTCTTC.

J is TRBJ2-7 and V is TRBV20-1, with D unclear. CDR3 size: 14 residues. The germline V and J ends were trimmed by 6 bases and 5 bases, with 20 bases remaining between them. From germline, CDR1 is DFQATT and CDR2 SNEGSKA (reference sequence). The CDR3: CSAWGMRGLNEQYF. In DNA, the CDR3 is TGCAGTGCCTGGGGAATGCGAGGCTTGAACGAGCAGTACTTC.

CDR3 protein: CSAGMTGYSNQPQHF. The DNA of the CDR3 is TGCAGTGCTGGAATGACAGGGTATAGCAATCAGCCCCAGCATTTT. The rearrangement uses TRBV20-1 and TRBJ1-5, with 7 positions matching TRBD1. This CDR3 is 15 amino acids long. Germline V lookup: CDR1 DFQATT, CDR2 SNEGSKA (reference sequence). With 5 bases clipped from V and 0 bases from J, the junction kept 7 bases outside the gene matches.

This clonotype was found a few times. This chain connects TRBV29-1 to TRBJ2-7; D is perhaps TRBD1 (6 bases). The V end was cut by 5 bases, the J end by 3 bases, with 20 bases between. CDR3 length: 15 amino acids. Germline loops: CDR1 SQVTM, CDR2 ANQGSEA. As DNA, the CDR3 is TGCAGCGTTCGGACCGGGACACAAGGATTCTACGAGCAGTACTTC. As protein: CSVRTGTQGFYEQYF.

Only a few counts were recorded for this clonotype. The chain links TRBV7-2 to TRBJ2-1, with TRBD2 matching over 7 bases. Trimming removed 5 bases from V and 3 bases from J; junction bases left unmatched: 7. Germline assignment: CDR1 SGHTA and CDR2 FQGNSA. The CDR3 consists of 15 residues. CDR3 in amino acids: CASSRPGGSYNEQFF. As DNA, the CDR3 is TGTGCCAGCAGCCGGCCTGGCGGGAGCTACAATGAGCAGTTCTTC.

The genes are TRBV12-3 or TRBV12-4 and TRBJ2-3; 10 nucleotides align to TRBD2. V lost 1 base to trimming and J lost 3 bases; unmatched junction nucleotides: 4. CDR3 size: 16 residues. The CDR3 loop is CASSLGLAGLTDTQYF. As DNA, the CDR3 is TGTGCCAGCAGTTTAGGACTAGCGGGCCTTACAGATACGCAGTATTTT.

This clonotype showed up many times. The chain recombines TRBV7-3 with TRBJ2-3, with 8 nucleotides matching TRBD2. This CDR3 has 15 residues. Germline V gives CDR1 SGHTA, CDR2 FQGTGA. V trimming: 2 bases; J trimming: 1 base; junction bases outside the gene matches: 2. In DNA form, the CDR3 reads TGTGCCAGCAGCTTATCAGCGGGAGGCACAGATACGCAGTATTTT. Protein product: CASSLSAGGTDTQYF.

This clonotype was found a few times. The chain is built from TRBV5-1 and TRBJ1-2, with TRBD1 as a possible D gene (5 bases). Trimming took 1 base from V and 0 from J, leaving 13 bases between them. Per germline, CDR1 SGHRS and CDR2 YFSETQ. The CDR3 length is 16 residues. CDR3 in amino acids: CASSLSSGEPNYGYTF. The CDR3, as DNA: TGCGCCAGCAGCTTGAGTTCGGGGGAGCCTAACTATGGCTACACCTTC. Using reference TRBV5-1 and TRBJ1-2 for the parts outside the CDR3, the full variable domain is KAGVTQTPRYLIKTRGQQVTLSCSPISGHRSVSWYQQTPGQGLQFLFEYFSETQRNKGNFPGRFSGRQFSNSRSEMNVSTLELGDSALYLCASSLSSGEPNYGYTFGSGTRLTVV.

The chain employs TRBV6-5 and TRBJ1-2, with 7 bases identical to TRBD1. Per germline, CDR1 MNHEY and CDR2 SVGAGI. J was trimmed by 7 bases and V by 0 bases; bases with no gene match: 11. This CDR3 has 16 residues. The CDR3 spells CASSYSSSGQAFGYTF. In DNA, the CDR3 is TGTGCCAGCAGTTACTCTAGTAGTGGACAGGCATTTGGCTACACCTTC.